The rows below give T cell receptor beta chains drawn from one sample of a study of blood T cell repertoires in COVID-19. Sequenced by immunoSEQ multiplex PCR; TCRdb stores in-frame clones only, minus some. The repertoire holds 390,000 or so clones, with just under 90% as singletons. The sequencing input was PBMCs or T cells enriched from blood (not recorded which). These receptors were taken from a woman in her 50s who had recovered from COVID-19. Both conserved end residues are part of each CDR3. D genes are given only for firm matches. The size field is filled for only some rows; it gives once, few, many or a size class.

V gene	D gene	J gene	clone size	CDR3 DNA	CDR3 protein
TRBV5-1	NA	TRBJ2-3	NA	TGCGCCAGCAGCTCGAGCGGAAACACAGATACGCAGTATTTT	CASSSSGNTDTQYF
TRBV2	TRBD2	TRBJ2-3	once	TGTGCCAGCACGGTGGCTAGCGGGGGCACAGATACGCAGTATTTT	CASTVASGGTDTQYF
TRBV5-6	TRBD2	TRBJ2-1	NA	TGTGCCAGCAGATTGGGGTCTTTGACTAGCGGGGGCAATGAGCAGTTCTTC	CASRLGSLTSGGNEQFF
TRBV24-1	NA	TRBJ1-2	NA	TGTGCCACCAGTGACTCGGGACTCTCAAACTATGGCTACACCTTC	CATSDSGLSNYGYTF
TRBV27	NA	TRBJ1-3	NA	TGTGCCAGCAACCACAGGCTCCACTCTGGAAACACCATATATTTT	CASNHRLHSGNTIYF
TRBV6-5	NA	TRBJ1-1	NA	TGTGCCAGCAGAAGGGGCCGAAACACTGAAGCTTTCTTT	CASRRGRNTEAFF
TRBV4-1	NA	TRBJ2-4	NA	TGCGCCAGCAGCCAAGTTATGGGGCGCTTGGCCAAAAACATTCAGTACTTC	CASSQVMGRLAKNIQYF
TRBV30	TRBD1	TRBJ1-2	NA	TGTGCCTGGAGTGGGACAGGGCTCGGCTACACCTTC	CAWSGTGLGYTF
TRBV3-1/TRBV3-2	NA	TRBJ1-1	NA	TGTGCCAGCAGCCAAGTCCTTCGGCGGGCGGATGGGGCTTTCTTT	CASSQVLRRADGAFF
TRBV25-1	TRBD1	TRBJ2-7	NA	TGTGCCAGCAGTGACTTTAATCCCGAGACAGGGGCCTACGAGCAGTACTTC	CASSDFNPETGAYEQYF
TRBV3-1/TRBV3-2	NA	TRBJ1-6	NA	TGTGCCAGCAGCCCCGCTAGCTCCTATAATTCACCCCTCCACTTT	CASSPASSYNSPLHF
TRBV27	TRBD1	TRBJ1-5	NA	TGTGCCAGCAGTCGGACAGGGGTTGGTAATCAGCCCCAGCATTTT	CASSRTGVGNQPQHF